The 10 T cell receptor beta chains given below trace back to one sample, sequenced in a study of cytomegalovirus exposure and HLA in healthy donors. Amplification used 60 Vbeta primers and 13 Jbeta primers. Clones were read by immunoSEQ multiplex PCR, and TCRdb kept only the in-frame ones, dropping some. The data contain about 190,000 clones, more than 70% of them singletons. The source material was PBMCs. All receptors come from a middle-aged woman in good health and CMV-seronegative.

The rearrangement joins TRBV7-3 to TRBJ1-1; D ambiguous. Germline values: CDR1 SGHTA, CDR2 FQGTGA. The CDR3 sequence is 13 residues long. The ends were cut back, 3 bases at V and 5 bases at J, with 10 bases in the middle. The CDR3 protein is CASSLVPRTEAFF. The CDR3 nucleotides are TGTGCCAGCAGCTTGGTACCTAGGACTGAAGCTTTCTTT.

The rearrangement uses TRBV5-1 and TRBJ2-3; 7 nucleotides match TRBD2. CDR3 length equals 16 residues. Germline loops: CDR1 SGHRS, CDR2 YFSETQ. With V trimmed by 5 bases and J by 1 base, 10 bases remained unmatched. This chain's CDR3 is CASRPPGGRGTDTQYF. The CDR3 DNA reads TGCGCCAGCAGGCCTCCCGGCGGGAGAGGCACAGATACGCAGTATTTT.

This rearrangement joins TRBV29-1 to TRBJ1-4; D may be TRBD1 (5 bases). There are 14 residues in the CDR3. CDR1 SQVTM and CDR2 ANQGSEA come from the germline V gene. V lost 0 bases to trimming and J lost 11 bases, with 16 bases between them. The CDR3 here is CSVEDRVLGLKLFF. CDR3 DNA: TGCAGCGTTGAAGACAGGGTTCTTGGCTTGAAACTGTTTTTT.

This chain's CDR3 is CASRGDRQNYGYTF. As DNA, the CDR3 is TGTGCCAGCAGGGGGGACAGACAGAACTATGGCTACACCTTC. The chain employs TRBV2 and TRBJ1-2, with 7 bases lining up with TRBD1. From germline, CDR1 is SNHLY and CDR2 FYNNEI. This CDR3 contains 14 residues. V dropped 6 bases and J dropped 2; count of bases not matched to a gene: 6.

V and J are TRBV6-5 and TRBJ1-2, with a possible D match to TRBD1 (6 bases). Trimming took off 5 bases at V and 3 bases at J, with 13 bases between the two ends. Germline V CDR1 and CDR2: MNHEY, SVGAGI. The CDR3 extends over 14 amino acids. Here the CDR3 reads CASSVRGLYYGYTF. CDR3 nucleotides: TGTGCCAGCAGTGTGCGGGGGCTCTACTATGGCTACACCTTC.

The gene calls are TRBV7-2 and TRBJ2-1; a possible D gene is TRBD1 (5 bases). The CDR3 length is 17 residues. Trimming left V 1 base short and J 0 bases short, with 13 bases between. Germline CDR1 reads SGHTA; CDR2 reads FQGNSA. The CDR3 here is CASSLGSGLSSYNEQFF. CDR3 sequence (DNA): TGTGCCAGCAGCTTAGGCTCAGGGCTCAGCTCCTACAATGAGCAGTTCTTC.

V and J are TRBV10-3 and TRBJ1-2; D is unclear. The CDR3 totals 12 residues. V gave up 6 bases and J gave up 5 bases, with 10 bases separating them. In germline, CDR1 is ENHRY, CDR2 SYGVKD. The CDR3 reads CAISLDWYGYTF. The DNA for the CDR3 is TGTGCCATCAGCTTAGACTGGTATGGCTACACCTTC.

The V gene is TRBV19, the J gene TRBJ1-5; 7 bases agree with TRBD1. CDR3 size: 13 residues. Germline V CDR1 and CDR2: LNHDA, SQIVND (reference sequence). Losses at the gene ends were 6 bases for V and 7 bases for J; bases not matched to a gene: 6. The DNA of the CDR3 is TGTGCCAGTAGCCCCGACAGGGAACAGCCCCAGCATTTT. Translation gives CASSPDREQPQHF.

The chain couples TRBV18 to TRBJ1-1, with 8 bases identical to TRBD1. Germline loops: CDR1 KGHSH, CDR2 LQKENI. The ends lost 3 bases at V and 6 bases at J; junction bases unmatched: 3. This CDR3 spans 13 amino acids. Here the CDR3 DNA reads TGTGCCAGCTCACCGGACAGGGTCGCTGAAGCTTTCTTT. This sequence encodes CASSPDRVAEAFF.

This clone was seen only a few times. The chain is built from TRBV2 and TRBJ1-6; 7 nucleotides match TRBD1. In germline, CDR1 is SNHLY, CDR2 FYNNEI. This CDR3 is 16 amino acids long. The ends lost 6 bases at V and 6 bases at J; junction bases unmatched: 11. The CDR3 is CASSNRGPGLNSPLHF. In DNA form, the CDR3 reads TGTGCCAGCAGCAACAGGGGCCCTGGGCTTAATTCACCCCTCCACTTT.